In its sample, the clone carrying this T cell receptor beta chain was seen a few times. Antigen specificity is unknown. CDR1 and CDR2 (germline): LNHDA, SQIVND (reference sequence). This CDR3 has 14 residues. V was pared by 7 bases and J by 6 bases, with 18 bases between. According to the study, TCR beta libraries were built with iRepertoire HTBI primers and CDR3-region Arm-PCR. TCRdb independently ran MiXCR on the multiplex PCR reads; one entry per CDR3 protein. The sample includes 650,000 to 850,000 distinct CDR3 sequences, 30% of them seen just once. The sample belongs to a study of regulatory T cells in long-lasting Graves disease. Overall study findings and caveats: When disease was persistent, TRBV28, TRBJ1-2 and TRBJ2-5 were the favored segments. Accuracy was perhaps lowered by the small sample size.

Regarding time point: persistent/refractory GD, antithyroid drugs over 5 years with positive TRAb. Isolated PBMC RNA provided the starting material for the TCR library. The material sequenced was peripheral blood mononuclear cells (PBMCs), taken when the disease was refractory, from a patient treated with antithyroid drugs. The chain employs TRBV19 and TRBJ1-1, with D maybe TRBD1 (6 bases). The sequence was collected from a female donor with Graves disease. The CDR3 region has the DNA TGTGCCAGTATTCCTCTGGGGGGGCGGCCTGAAGCTTTCTTT. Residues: CASIPLGGRPEAFF.